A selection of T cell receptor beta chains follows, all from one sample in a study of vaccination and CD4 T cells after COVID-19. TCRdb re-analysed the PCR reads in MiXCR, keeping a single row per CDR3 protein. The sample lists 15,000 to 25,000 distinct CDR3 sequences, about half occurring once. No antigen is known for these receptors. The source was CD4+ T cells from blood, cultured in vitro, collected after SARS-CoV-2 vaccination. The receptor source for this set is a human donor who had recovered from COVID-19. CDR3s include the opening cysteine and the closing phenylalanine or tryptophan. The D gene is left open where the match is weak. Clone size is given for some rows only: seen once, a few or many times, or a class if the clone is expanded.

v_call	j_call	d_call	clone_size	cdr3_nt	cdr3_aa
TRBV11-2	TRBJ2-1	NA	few	TGTGCCAGCAGCTTAGATCCCGGACCCGAAGATGTCTTC	CASSLDPGPEDVF
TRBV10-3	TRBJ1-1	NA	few	TGTGCCATCAGTGACCGTCTCAACACTGAAGCTTTCTTT	CAISDRLNTEAFF
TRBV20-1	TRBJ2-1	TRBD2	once	TGCAGTGCAAGCGGGACTACAATGTTCAATGAGCAGTTCTTC	CSASGTTMFNEQFF
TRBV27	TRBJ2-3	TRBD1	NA	TGTGCCAGCAGTTTGGGACAGGGGTATTCAGATACGCAGTATTTT	CASSLGQGYSDTQYF
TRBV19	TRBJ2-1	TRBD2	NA	TGTGCCAGTAGTATACCTAGCGGGAGAGACAATGAGCAGTTCTTC	CASSIPSGRDNEQFF
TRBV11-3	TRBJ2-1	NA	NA	TGTGCCAGCAGCTTAGAGACTTCTGAGCAGTTCTTC	CASSLETSEQFF
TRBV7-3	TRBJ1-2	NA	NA	TGTGCCAGCAGCCCGGTCCCGGGATCCGTCGGCTACACCTTC	CASSPVPGSVGYTF
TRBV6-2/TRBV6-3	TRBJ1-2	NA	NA	TGTGCCAGCAGAAACCCTCCGGACTACACCTTC	CASRNPPDYTF
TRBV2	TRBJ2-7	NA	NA	TGTGCCAGCAGTTCCCCGGGGGGACAGTTGAACGAGCAGTACTTC	CASSSPGGQLNEQYF
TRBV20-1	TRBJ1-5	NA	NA	TGCAGTGCTCGAAGACAGCCTAGCAATCAGCCCCAGCATTTT	CSARRQPSNQPQHF
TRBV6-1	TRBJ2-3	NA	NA	TGTGCCAGCAGTGTAGCGACTGGCACAGATACGCAGTATTTT	CASSVATGTDTQYF
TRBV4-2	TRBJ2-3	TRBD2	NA	TGTGCCAGCAGCGCGCGACTAGCGGGCTTAGCAGGGGATACGCAGTATTTT	CASSARLAGLAGDTQYF
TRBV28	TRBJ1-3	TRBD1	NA	TGTGCCAGCAGTCCCCACAGGGGCTTAAGCTCTGGAAACACCATATATTTT	CASSPHRGLSSGNTIYF
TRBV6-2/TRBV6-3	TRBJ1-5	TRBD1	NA	TGTGCCAGCAGTTACTTCGGGACAGGCAATCAGCCCCAGCATTTT	CASSYFGTGNQPQHF
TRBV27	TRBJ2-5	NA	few	TGTGCCAGCAGCATACAGGTTCAAGAGACCCAGTACTTC	CASSIQVQETQYF
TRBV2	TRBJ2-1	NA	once	TGTGCCAGCAGCGACAGGGCGGGGGCCTACAATGAGCAGTTCTTC	CASSDRAGAYNEQFF
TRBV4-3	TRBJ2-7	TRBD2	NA	TGCGCCAGCAGCCAAGACCTCCTAGCGGGAGGCGAGCAGTACTTC	CASSQDLLAGGEQYF
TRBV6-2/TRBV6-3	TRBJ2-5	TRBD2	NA	TGTGCCAGCAGTTACTCGACTAGCGGGGGGGCTTTCATGGACCAGTACTTC	CASSYSTSGGAFMDQYF
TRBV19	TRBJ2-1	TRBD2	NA	TGTGCCAGTAAAATAGCGGGGAGCTCCTACAATGAGCAGTTCTTC	CASKIAGSSYNEQFF
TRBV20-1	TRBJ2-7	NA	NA	TGCAGTGCTAGAGTTGGAGGGGACGAGCAGTACTTC	CSARVGGDEQYF
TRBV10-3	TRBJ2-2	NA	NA	TGTGCCATCAGTGAGTCGAGGTTTAGGGCCGGGGAGCTGTTTTTT	CAISESRFRAGELFF
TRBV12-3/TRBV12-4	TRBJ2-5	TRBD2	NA	TGTGCCAGCAGTCCGGGACTACACCAAGAGACCCAGTACTTC	CASSPGLHQETQYF
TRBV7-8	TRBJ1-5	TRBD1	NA	TGTGCCAGCAGATTTAGTACAGGGGATGGCCCCCAGCATTTT	CASRFSTGDGPQHF
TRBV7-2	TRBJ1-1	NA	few	TGTGCCAGCAGCTTAGGTAGTGGGGGGAGGACTGAAGCTTTCTTT	CASSLGSGGRTEAFF
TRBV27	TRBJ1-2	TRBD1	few	TGTGCCAGCAGTTTACGAGGACAGGGGGCGCGAGGCTATGGCTACACCTTC	CASSLRGQGARGYGYTF
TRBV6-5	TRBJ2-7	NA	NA	TGTGCCAGCAGTTACTCGATACAGGCAAGTACCTACGAGCAGTACTTC	CASSYSIQASTYEQYF
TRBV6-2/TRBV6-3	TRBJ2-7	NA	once	TGTGCCAGCAGTCCCCAGGGTCGACCCCACGCTGCGCAGTACTTC	CASSPQGRPHAAQYF
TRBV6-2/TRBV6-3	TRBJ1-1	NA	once	TGTGCCAGCAGGTCACAGGTGATTGAAGCTTTCTTT	CASRSQVIEAFF
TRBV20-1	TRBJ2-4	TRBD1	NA	TGCAGTGCTCAGTCCGGGACAGGGGGATCAGGAAACATTCAGTACTTC	CSAQSGTGGSGNIQYF
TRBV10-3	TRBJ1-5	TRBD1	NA	TGTGCCATCAGTGTAGACAGGGAAGGTCAGCCCCAGCATTTT	CAISVDREGQPQHF
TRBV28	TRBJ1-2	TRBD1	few	TGTGCCAGCAATCAGGGGGGAAATGGCTACACCTTC	CASNQGGNGYTF
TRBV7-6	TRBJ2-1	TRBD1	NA	TGTGTCAGCAGCTCCCCATCGGACAGGCAGTGGGGCAATGAGCAGTTCTTC	CVSSSPSDRQWGNEQFF
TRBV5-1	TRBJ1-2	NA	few	TGCGCCAGCAGGACTGGACAGAACTATGGCTACACCTTC	CASRTGQNYGYTF
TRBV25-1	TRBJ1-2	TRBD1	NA	TGTGCCAGCGGATACGGACAGGGAAGCTACACCTTC	CASGYGQGSYTF
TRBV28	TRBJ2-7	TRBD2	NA	TGTGCCAGCAGTCCCAGGACTAGCGGGAGGCGCGAGCAGTACTTC	CASSPRTSGRREQYF
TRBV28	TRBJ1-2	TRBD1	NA	TGTGCCGTACCGGACAGGGCGGTAGGTGGCTACACCTTC	CAVPDRAVGGYTF
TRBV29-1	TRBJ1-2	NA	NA	TGCAGCGTTGAGTTGTTGAAAGGGAGCTATGGCTACACCTTC	CSVELLKGSYGYTF
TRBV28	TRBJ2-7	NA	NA	TGTGCCAGCAGTTCCGGACCGATCTACGAGCAGTACTTC	CASSSGPIYEQYF
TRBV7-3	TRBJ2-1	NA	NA	TGTGCCAGCAGCTTTAGACAGAACAATGAGCAGTTCTTC	CASSFRQNNEQFF
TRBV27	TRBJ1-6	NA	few	TGTGCCAGCAGTTCCCTCGAGGGAGTAGGATCACCCCTCCACTTT	CASSSLEGVGSPLHF
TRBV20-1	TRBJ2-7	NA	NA	TGCAGTGAGGTCTCCCTTGGGGGCGAGCAGTACTTC	CSEVSLGGEQYF
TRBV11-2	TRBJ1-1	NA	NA	TGTGCCAGCAGCTTAGTCAGCAGGGGAGGTGGCACTGAAGCTTTCTTT	CASSLVSRGGGTEAFF
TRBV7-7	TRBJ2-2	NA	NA	TGTGCCAGCAGCTTAGACGGGGGGGAGCTGTTTTTT	CASSLDGGELFF
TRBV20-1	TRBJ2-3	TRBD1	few	TGCAGTGCTAGAGCACAGGGGTTGCCCAGCACAGATACGCAGTATTTT	CSARAQGLPSTDTQYF
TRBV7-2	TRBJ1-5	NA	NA	TGTGCCAGCAGCCTCTCGGCTGGGTATCAGCCCCAGCATTTT	CASSLSAGYQPQHF
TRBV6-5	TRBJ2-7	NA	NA	TGTGCCAGCAGTTACGGGAGGACGGGGTACGAGCAGTACTTC	CASSYGRTGYEQYF
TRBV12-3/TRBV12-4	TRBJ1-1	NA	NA	TGTGCCAGCAGTTTAGCGCAGGGCAGTGAAGCTTTCTTT	CASSLAQGSEAFF
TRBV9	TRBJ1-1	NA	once	TGTGCCAGCAGCGTAGGCCAGGGCAAGGCTGAAGCTTTCTTT	CASSVGQGKAEAFF
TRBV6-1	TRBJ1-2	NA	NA	TGTGCCAGCAGTGAAATTGGCCAGGGAAGGCCCTATGGCTACACCTTC	CASSEIGQGRPYGYTF
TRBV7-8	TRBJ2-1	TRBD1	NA	TGTGCCAGCAGCTTGACAGGGCCCGACAATGAGCAGTTCTTC	CASSLTGPDNEQFF
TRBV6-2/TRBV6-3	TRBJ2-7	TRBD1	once	TGTGCCAGCAGTTTACAAAAAGCCCGGGACAGGGCCTACGAGCAGTACTTC	CASSLQKARDRAYEQYF
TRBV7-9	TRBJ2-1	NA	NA	TGTGCCAGCAGCCCTGTCTCGGGGCGAGGGCACGATGAGCAGTTCTTC	CASSPVSGRGHDEQFF